The rows below give T cell receptor beta chains drawn from one sample of a study of blood T cell repertoires in COVID-19. Measured with immunoSEQ multiplex PCR; TCRdb has only the in-frame clones, and not every one. Among approximately 310,000 clones listed, about 85% were seen once. The sequencing sample was made of PBMCs or T cells enriched from blood (not recorded which). The receptors derive from a woman in her twenties or thirties who had been exposed to COVID-19. Both conserved end residues are part of each CDR3. Fields, in order: D gene, V gene, J gene, clone size, CDR3 protein, CDR3 DNA. D genes are given only for firm matches. Some rows have no size entry. The others give once, few or many, or a class for an expanded clone.

D gene: TRBD1; V gene: TRBV6-5; J gene: TRBJ2-3; clone size: NA; CDR3 protein: CASTATGGADTQYF; CDR3 DNA: TGTGCCAGCACGGCAACAGGGGGCGCAGATACGCAGTATTTT
D gene: TRBD2; V gene: TRBV2; J gene: TRBJ2-2; clone size: NA; CDR3 protein: CASSEGVAGTGELFF; CDR3 DNA: TGTGCCAGCAGTGAAGGGGTAGCGGGAACCGGGGAGCTGTTTTTT
D gene: NA; V gene: TRBV4-3; J gene: TRBJ2-1; clone size: NA; CDR3 protein: CASSQEEGLYNEQFF; CDR3 DNA: TGCGCCAGCAGCCAAGAGGAGGGGCTCTACAATGAGCAGTTCTTC
D gene: TRBD2; V gene: TRBV10-2; J gene: TRBJ2-5; clone size: once; CDR3 protein: CASGIAGGVETQYF; CDR3 DNA: TGCGCCAGCGGGATAGCGGGCGGTGTGGAGACCCAGTACTTC
D gene: TRBD2; V gene: TRBV11-1; J gene: TRBJ2-5; clone size: NA; CDR3 protein: CASSLSGGFQETQYF; CDR3 DNA: TGTGCCAGCAGCTTAAGCGGGGGCTTTCAAGAGACCCAGTACTTC
D gene: TRBD1; V gene: TRBV7-9; J gene: TRBJ1-4; clone size: few; CDR3 protein: CASIQRQGEKLFF; CDR3 DNA: TGTGCCAGCATCCAGAGACAGGGTGAAAAACTGTTTTTT
D gene: TRBD1; V gene: TRBV30; J gene: TRBJ1-2; clone size: NA; CDR3 protein: CAWSEGAVRYGYTF; CDR3 DNA: TGTGCCTGGAGTGAGGGGGCAGTGCGCTATGGCTACACCTTC
D gene: TRBD2; V gene: TRBV6-5; J gene: TRBJ2-5; clone size: NA; CDR3 protein: CASLRAGGETQYF; CDR3 DNA: TGTGCCAGCCTCCGAGCGGGAGGAGAGACCCAGTACTTC
D gene: TRBD2; V gene: TRBV3-1/TRBV3-2; J gene: TRBJ2-7; clone size: NA; CDR3 protein: CASSPRPGGEQYF; CDR3 DNA: TGTGCCAGCAGCCCCCGGCCGGGGGGCGAGCAGTACTTC
D gene: NA; V gene: TRBV25-1; J gene: TRBJ1-5; clone size: NA; CDR3 protein: CASSTRDQPQHF; CDR3 DNA: TGTGCCAGCAGTACGCGTGATCAGCCCCAGCATTTT
D gene: TRBD2; V gene: TRBV3-1/TRBV3-2; J gene: TRBJ2-1; clone size: NA; CDR3 protein: CASSQGGGFYNEQFF; CDR3 DNA: TGTGCCAGCAGCCAAGGCGGGGGTTTCTACAATGAGCAGTTCTTC
D gene: NA; V gene: TRBV25-1; J gene: TRBJ1-1; clone size: NA; CDR3 protein: CASSDPKRGGLNTEAFF; CDR3 DNA: TGTGCCAGCAGTGACCCGAAGCGGGGAGGGTTGAACACTGAAGCTTTCTTT
D gene: TRBD1; V gene: TRBV7-8; J gene: TRBJ1-2; clone size: once; CDR3 protein: CASSPKRTGGFGYTF; CDR3 DNA: TGTGCCAGCAGCCCAAAGCGGACAGGGGGATTTGGCTACACCTTC
D gene: NA; V gene: TRBV5-1; J gene: TRBJ2-6; clone size: NA; CDR3 protein: CASQIPGANVLTF; CDR3 DNA: TGCGCCAGCCAAATCCCTGGGGCCAACGTCCTGACTTTC
D gene: NA; V gene: TRBV2; J gene: TRBJ2-5; clone size: NA; CDR3 protein: CASSELLAGQETQYF; CDR3 DNA: TGTGCCAGCAGTGAGCTCCTGGCGGGCCAAGAGACCCAGTACTTC
D gene: NA; V gene: TRBV18; J gene: TRBJ1-6; clone size: NA; CDR3 protein: CASSPGVGGPNSPLHF; CDR3 DNA: TGTGCCAGCTCACCAGGAGTGGGGGGGCCTAATTCACCCCTCCACTTT
D gene: TRBD2; V gene: TRBV19; J gene: TRBJ2-2; clone size: NA; CDR3 protein: CASSPLAANTGELFF; CDR3 DNA: TGTGCCAGTAGTCCGCTAGCGGCGAACACCGGGGAGCTGTTTTTT
D gene: TRBD1; V gene: TRBV6-6; J gene: TRBJ2-7; clone size: once; CDR3 protein: CASSYLTLAGGYEQYF; CDR3 DNA: TGTGCCAGCAGTTACCTTACGCTGGCAGGGGGCTACGAGCAGTACTTC
D gene: TRBD2; V gene: TRBV7-9; J gene: TRBJ2-1; clone size: NA; CDR3 protein: CASSLALAGVYNEQFF; CDR3 DNA: TGTGCCAGCAGCTTAGCACTAGCGGGAGTCTACAATGAGCAGTTCTTC
D gene: NA; V gene: TRBV28; J gene: TRBJ2-3; clone size: NA; CDR3 protein: CASSLFPGILADTQYF; CDR3 DNA: TGTGCCAGCAGTTTATTCCCGGGAATTCTTGCAGATACGCAGTATTTT
D gene: TRBD1; V gene: TRBV6-5; J gene: TRBJ2-7; clone size: NA; CDR3 protein: CASKSGTGSPYEQYF; CDR3 DNA: TGTGCCAGCAAATCCGGGACAGGGTCCCCCTACGAGCAGTACTTC
D gene: TRBD2; V gene: TRBV27; J gene: TRBJ2-2; clone size: once; CDR3 protein: CASLPGAGSFGELFF; CDR3 DNA: TGTGCCAGCCTTCCAGGAGCGGGAAGTTTCGGGGAGCTGTTTTTT
D gene: TRBD1; V gene: TRBV2; J gene: TRBJ1-5; clone size: NA; CDR3 protein: CASSTLRQGGNQPQHF; CDR3 DNA: TGTGCCAGCAGTACACTGAGACAGGGCGGCAATCAGCCCCAGCATTTT
D gene: NA; V gene: TRBV27; J gene: TRBJ1-3; clone size: once; CDR3 protein: CASSLRGANGNTIYF; CDR3 DNA: TGTGCCAGCAGTTTACGGGGGGCTAATGGAAACACCATATATTTT
D gene: TRBD1; V gene: TRBV5-8; J gene: TRBJ1-2; clone size: NA; CDR3 protein: CASSKTADRGFYGYTF; CDR3 DNA: TGTGCCAGCAGCAAAACCGCGGACAGGGGATTCTATGGCTACACCTTC
D gene: TRBD1; V gene: TRBV18; J gene: TRBJ2-4; clone size: NA; CDR3 protein: CASSLGTGRAKNIQYF; CDR3 DNA: TGTGCCAGCTCACTAGGGACAGGGAGGGCCAAAAACATTCAGTACTTC
D gene: TRBD1; V gene: TRBV30; J gene: TRBJ1-6; clone size: NA; CDR3 protein: CAWSAGQPNSPLHF; CDR3 DNA: TGTGCCTGGAGTGCGGGACAGCCTAATTCACCCCTCCACTTT
D gene: NA; V gene: TRBV5-1; J gene: TRBJ1-1; clone size: NA; CDR3 protein: CASSLADTEAFF; CDR3 DNA: TGCGCCAGCAGCTTGGCCGACACTGAAGCTTTCTTT
D gene: TRBD1; V gene: TRBV18; J gene: TRBJ2-5; clone size: NA; CDR3 protein: CASSGQDQETQYF; CDR3 DNA: TGTGCCAGCTCGGGACAGGATCAGGAGACCCAGTACTTC
D gene: NA; V gene: TRBV19; J gene: TRBJ2-4; clone size: few; CDR3 protein: CASSIIRGIDKNIQYF; CDR3 DNA: TGTGCCAGTAGTATCATCAGGGGAATCGACAAAAACATTCAGTACTTC
D gene: NA; V gene: TRBV6-5; J gene: TRBJ1-6; clone size: NA; CDR3 protein: CASSLLRGSLHF; CDR3 DNA: TGTGCCAGCAGCTTACTCCGGGGATCCCTCCACTTT
D gene: NA; V gene: TRBV11-3; J gene: TRBJ1-6; clone size: once; CDR3 protein: CASSFQGGNSPLHF; CDR3 DNA: TGTGCCAGCAGCTTTCAGGGTGGAAATTCACCCCTCCACTTT
D gene: NA; V gene: TRBV27; J gene: TRBJ1-5; clone size: NA; CDR3 protein: CASSPLRQPQHF; CDR3 DNA: TGTGCCAGCAGCCCCTTGCGTCAGCCCCAGCATTTT
D gene: NA; V gene: TRBV1; J gene: TRBJ2-7; clone size: NA; CDR3 protein: CTSSQDRLVTGEQYF; CDR3 DNA: TGCACCAGCAGCCAAGATAGGTTAGTGACTGGAGAGCAGTACTTC
D gene: TRBD1; V gene: TRBV19; J gene: TRBJ1-2; clone size: NA; CDR3 protein: CASSKDRGPFYGYTF; CDR3 DNA: TGTGCCAGTAGTAAGGACAGGGGCCCCTTCTATGGCTACACCTTC
D gene: NA; V gene: TRBV6-5; J gene: TRBJ2-1; clone size: NA; CDR3 protein: CASSSRDTYNEQFF; CDR3 DNA: TGTGCCAGCAGTTCCCGGGACACCTACAATGAGCAGTTCTTC
D gene: NA; V gene: TRBV7-3; J gene: TRBJ2-2; clone size: NA; CDR3 protein: CASTISNTGELFF; CDR3 DNA: TGTGCCAGCACCATTTCGAACACCGGGGAGCTGTTTTTT
D gene: NA; V gene: TRBV7-8; J gene: TRBJ1-4; clone size: NA; CDR3 protein: CASSLEVKRSGGEKLFF; CDR3 DNA: TGTGCCAGCAGCTTAGAGGTCAAAAGGTCGGGGGGTGAAAAACTGTTTTTT
D gene: TRBD1; V gene: TRBV7-9; J gene: TRBJ2-5; clone size: once; CDR3 protein: CASSLETGAIETQYF; CDR3 DNA: TGTGCCAGCAGCTTAGAGACAGGGGCAATAGAGACCCAGTACTTC
D gene: TRBD1; V gene: TRBV29-1; J gene: TRBJ1-1; clone size: NA; CDR3 protein: CSVEGQTNTEAFF; CDR3 DNA: TGCAGCGTTGAGGGACAGACAAACACTGAAGCTTTCTTT
D gene: NA; V gene: TRBV28; J gene: TRBJ1-5; clone size: once; CDR3 protein: CASSSGVGQPQHF; CDR3 DNA: TGTGCCAGCAGTTCAGGGGTCGGGCAGCCCCAGCATTTT
D gene: TRBD1; V gene: TRBV9; J gene: TRBJ2-2; clone size: NA; CDR3 protein: CASSVGPQGAGELFF; CDR3 DNA: TGTGCCAGCAGCGTAGGTCCACAGGGGGCCGGGGAGCTGTTTTTT
D gene: NA; V gene: TRBV11-2; J gene: TRBJ2-2; clone size: NA; CDR3 protein: CASSPFQGSGVTGELFF; CDR3 DNA: TGTGCCAGCAGCCCATTTCAAGGTAGCGGAGTCACCGGGGAGCTGTTTTTT
D gene: NA; V gene: TRBV6-1; J gene: TRBJ1-2; clone size: NA; CDR3 protein: CASSEQGFRYGYTF; CDR3 DNA: TGTGCCAGCAGTGAGCAGGGTTTTCGCTATGGCTACACCTTC
D gene: NA; V gene: TRBV9; J gene: TRBJ1-3; clone size: NA; CDR3 protein: CASSVGPPGNTIYF; CDR3 DNA: TGTGCCAGCAGCGTAGGTCCTCCTGGAAACACCATATATTTT
D gene: TRBD2; V gene: TRBV19; J gene: TRBJ2-1; clone size: NA; CDR3 protein: CASSRTSGSYNEQFF; CDR3 DNA: TGTGCCAGTAGCCGGACTAGCGGATCATACAATGAGCAGTTCTTC
D gene: NA; V gene: TRBV7-9; J gene: TRBJ1-3; clone size: NA; CDR3 protein: CASSLEGDNGNTIYF; CDR3 DNA: TGTGCCAGCAGCTTAGAGGGGGACAATGGAAACACCATATATTTT
D gene: NA; V gene: TRBV6-2/TRBV6-3; J gene: TRBJ2-7; clone size: NA; CDR3 protein: CASSSRDISYEQYF; CDR3 DNA: TGTGCCAGCAGTTCCCGGGACATCTCCTACGAGCAGTACTTC